This TCR beta chain was documented in a study of blood T cell repertoires in COVID-19 (dated by TCRdb to the early 2020s). With respect to the entire study: Collaborator samples came from the United States, Italy and Spain and covered acute and convalescent phases of COVID-19. The material from the prospective study consisted of cDNA or gDNA derived from T cells, B-cell-depleted T cells, or PBMCs. The dataset comprised deeply sampled blood TCRbeta repertoires from subjects exposed to, actively infected with, or recovered from COVID-19. A freely available public database, intended as a resource for researchers studying the immune response to SARS-CoV-2, is where the repertoires were released. Samples were obtained from the ongoing ImmuneRACE study (first 160 participants) and from 950 to 1,500 subjects provided by 6 global collaborators. The sample metadata nearly always contained a de-identified subject ID, COVID-19 status, age in years and sex. HLA class I and class II types, where available, came from metadata supplied by the sample provider rather than from assay-based typing.

V loses 0 bases of germline sequence and J loses 7 bases, and the interval between the two ends is 9 bases. According to the germline V gene (reference sequence), CDR1 reads MNHEY and CDR2 reads SMNVEV. The CDR3 runs 13 amino acids, cysteine and phenylalanine included. Left in the record is the CDR3 DNA by itself, 39 bases read in frame from the first base. As for this clone: Its antigen specificity is not known. Nothing much larger sits one base from this clone, and base qualities are not available.

Overall study results and their limits: How much clinical and demographic metadata was included differed by source and by participant, and the metadata was provided uncurated.

Collaborating institutions collected whole blood in K2EDTA tubes following their own protocols. For TCRbeta analysis, collaborators shipped samples as frozen whole blood, isolated PBMCs, or DNA extracted from either of those sample types. TCRbeta CDR3 regions were amplified from genomic DNA by means of the immunoSEQ Assay, a bias-controlled multiplex PCR. Per the authors' processing: The number of nucleated cells in each sample was estimated by amplification of reference gene primers within the assay. To quantify the absolute abundance of each unique TCRbeta CDR3 rearrangement, sequence reads were collapsed and filtered. Productive Simpson clonality was computed per sample as the square root of Simpson's diversity index over productive rearrangements. Not all clones reach the TCRdb copy of this immuneACCESS table, which keeps in-frame sequences only. Checked studies attribute under half of the gap to unresolved V genes and leave the rest unexplained. V and J calls and clone size are given by that table; D and trimming were obtained from the DNA. The sample yields 150,000 to 200,000 clones; 88% were counted once. The ten largest clones take up approximately 4% of the sample.

Source material: peripheral blood. The chain links TRBV27 with TRBJ1-2; possibly the D gene is TRBD1, per 5 matching bases. This receptor was taken from a human donor in a cohort sampled during active COVID-19. The CDR3 reads CASSLSRGTGYTF. The sequenced DNA: TGTGCCAGCAGTTTATCGCGGGGGACTGGCTACACCTTC.